This passage covers 2 T cell receptor beta chains from one sample sequenced in a study of blood T cell repertoires in COVID-19. This table comes from immunoSEQ multiplex PCR, and its TCRdb copy is limited to in-frame clones, with some not included. The sample holds about 82,000 clones, approximately 80% seen once. The sequencing sample was made of peripheral blood. These receptors all come from a woman between 40 and 55 years old with active or convalescent COVID-19.

This clone has a handful of counts. This chain joins TRBV18 and TRBJ2-7; D is ambiguous. Germline CDR1 and CDR2: KGHSH and LQKENI. Trimming took 2 bases from V and 7 from J, leaving 6 bases between them. The CDR3 runs to 11 residues. The CDR3 protein is CASSPWQEQYF. For the CDR3, the DNA is TGTGCCAGCTCACCATGGCAGGAGCAGTACTTC.

The chain combines TRBV7-3 with TRBJ2-1; 10 positions match TRBD1. J was trimmed by 5 bases and V by 2 bases; bases with no gene match: 6. CDR3 length: 16 residues. Germline-derived CDR1 and CDR2 are SGHTA and FQGTGA. CDR3 DNA: TGTGCCAGCAGCTTAGGGCGGGGACAGGGGAACAATGAGCAGTTCTTC. It codes for CASSLGRGQGNNEQFF.